What follows describes a single T cell receptor (beta chain). Its antigen remains unknown. The lymph nodes were axillary draining lymph nodes from breast cancer patients. The data stem from a study of breast tumors, draining lymph nodes, adjacent tissues. Study-wide results and limits: The lymph node origin of tumor T cells was framed as consistent with a hypothesis, not demonstrated. Compared with basal-like, luminal-like tumors shared significantly more repertoire with nontumor tissue. Compared with lymph nodes, tumors were less diverse; compared with nontumor tissue, more.

TCRdb analysed the multiplex PCR reads with MiXCR anew, one entry per CDR3 protein. The sample shows about 100,000 distinct CDR3 sequences, 21% of them seen only once. This CDR3 is built from 15 residues. The V end lost 1 base, the J end lost 4 bases, and 11 bases lay between the germline ends. Germline V gives CDR1 LNHDA, CDR2 SQIVND (reference sequence). The chain is built from TRBV19 and TRBJ2-1, with D unresolved. The TCR comes from a female donor with breast cancer. Some clones in this sample may be carry-over from other donors' samples. The source material was axillary lymph node tissue. In DNA form, the CDR3 reads TGTGCCAGTAGTATAGGACATATAGAATACAATGAGCAGTTCTTC. Translation gives CASSIGHIEYNEQFF.